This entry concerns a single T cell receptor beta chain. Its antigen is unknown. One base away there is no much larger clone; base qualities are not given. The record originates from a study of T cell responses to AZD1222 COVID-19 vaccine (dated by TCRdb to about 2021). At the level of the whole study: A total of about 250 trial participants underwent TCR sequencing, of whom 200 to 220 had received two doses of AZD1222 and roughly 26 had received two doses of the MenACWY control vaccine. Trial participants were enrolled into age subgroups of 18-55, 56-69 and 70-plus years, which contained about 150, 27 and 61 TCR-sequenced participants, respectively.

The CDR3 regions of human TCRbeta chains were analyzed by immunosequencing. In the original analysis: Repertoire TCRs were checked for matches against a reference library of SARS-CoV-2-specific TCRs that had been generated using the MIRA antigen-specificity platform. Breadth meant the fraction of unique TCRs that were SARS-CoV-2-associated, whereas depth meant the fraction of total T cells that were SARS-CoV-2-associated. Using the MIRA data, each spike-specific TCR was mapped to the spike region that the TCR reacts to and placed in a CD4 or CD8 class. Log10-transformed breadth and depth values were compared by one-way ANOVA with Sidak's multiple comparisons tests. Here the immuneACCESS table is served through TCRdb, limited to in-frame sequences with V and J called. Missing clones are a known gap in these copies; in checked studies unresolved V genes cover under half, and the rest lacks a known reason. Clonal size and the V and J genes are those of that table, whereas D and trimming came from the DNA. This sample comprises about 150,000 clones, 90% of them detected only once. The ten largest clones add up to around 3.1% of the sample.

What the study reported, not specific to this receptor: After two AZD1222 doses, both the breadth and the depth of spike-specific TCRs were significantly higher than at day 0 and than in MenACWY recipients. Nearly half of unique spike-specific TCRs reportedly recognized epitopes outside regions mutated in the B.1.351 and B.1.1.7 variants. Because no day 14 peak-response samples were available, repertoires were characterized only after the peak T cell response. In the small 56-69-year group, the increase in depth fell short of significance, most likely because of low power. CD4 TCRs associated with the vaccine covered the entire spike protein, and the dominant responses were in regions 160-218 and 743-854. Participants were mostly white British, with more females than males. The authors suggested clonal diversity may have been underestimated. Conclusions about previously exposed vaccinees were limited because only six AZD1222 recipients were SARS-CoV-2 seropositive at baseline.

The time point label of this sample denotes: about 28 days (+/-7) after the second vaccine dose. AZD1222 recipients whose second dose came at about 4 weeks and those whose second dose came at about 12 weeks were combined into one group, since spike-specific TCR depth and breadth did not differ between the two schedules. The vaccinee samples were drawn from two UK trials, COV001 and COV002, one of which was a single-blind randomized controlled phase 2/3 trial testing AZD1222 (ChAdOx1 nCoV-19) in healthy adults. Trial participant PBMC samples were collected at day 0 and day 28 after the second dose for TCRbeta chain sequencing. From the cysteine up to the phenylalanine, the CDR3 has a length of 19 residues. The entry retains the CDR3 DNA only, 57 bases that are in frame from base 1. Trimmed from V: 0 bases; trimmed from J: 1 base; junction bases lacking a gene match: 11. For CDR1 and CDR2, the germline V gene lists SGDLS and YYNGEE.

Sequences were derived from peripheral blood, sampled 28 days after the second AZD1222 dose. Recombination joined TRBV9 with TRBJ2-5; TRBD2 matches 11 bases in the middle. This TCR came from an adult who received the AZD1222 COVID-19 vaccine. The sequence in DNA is TGTGCCAGCAGCGTAGGTCTGGGAGCGGGACTAGCGGTCCAAGAGACCCAGTACTTC. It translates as CASSVGLGAGLAVQETQYF.